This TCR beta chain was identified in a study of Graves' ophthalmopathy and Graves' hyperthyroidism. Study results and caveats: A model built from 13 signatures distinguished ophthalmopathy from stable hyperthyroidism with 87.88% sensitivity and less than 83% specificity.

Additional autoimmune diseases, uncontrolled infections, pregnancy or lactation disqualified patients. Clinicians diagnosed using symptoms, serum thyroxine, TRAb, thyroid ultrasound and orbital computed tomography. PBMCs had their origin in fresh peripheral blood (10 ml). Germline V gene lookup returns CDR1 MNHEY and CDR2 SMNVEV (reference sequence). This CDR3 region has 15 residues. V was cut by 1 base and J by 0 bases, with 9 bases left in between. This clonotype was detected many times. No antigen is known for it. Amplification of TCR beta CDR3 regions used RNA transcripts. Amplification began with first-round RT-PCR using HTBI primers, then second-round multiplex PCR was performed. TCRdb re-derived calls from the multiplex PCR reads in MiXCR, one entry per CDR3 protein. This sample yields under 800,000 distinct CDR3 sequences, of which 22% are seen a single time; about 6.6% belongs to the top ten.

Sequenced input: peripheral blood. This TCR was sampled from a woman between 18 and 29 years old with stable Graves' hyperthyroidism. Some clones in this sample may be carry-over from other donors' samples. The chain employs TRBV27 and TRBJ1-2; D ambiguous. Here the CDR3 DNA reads TGTGCCAGCAGTTTATGGGGATCAGCTAACTATGGCTACACCTTC. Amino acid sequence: CASSLWGSANYGYTF.